This T cell receptor beta chain was sequenced in a study of molecular identifiers for immune sequencing clone quantification. Study observations and caveats: Highly expanded clones may be undercounted when identical TCR molecules share barcodes. Spiked Jurkat TCR RNA equal to one cell could reportedly be picked out among one million naive cells.

TCRdb reprocessed the PCR reads with MiXCR, giving one entry per CDR3 protein. The repertoire holds 400,000 to 600,000 distinct CDR3 sequences, with around 23% as singletons. With regard to this clonotype: The antigen remains unidentified. A much more abundant neighbour one base away suggests this may be a read error.

Sorting defined naive CD8 T cells as CD8+CD4-CCR7+CD45RA+. Source material: naive CD8+ T cells from blood, with Jurkat cell RNA spiked in. Specified subset: FACS-sorted CD8+CD4-CCR7+CD45RA+ naive T cells. This clonotype was sampled from a human donor in good health. Some libraries in this study had Jurkat cell RNA spiked in.

The CDR3 spells CASSLVQTANQESQYF. The CDR3 coding sequence is TGTGCCAGCAGCTTAGTCCAGACGGCTAACCAAGAGAGCCAGTACTTC. V gene TRBV7-9 combines with J gene TRBJ2-5; no clear D. Germline-derived CDR1 and CDR2 are SEHNR and FQNEAQ (reference sequence). The CDR3 totals 16 residues.